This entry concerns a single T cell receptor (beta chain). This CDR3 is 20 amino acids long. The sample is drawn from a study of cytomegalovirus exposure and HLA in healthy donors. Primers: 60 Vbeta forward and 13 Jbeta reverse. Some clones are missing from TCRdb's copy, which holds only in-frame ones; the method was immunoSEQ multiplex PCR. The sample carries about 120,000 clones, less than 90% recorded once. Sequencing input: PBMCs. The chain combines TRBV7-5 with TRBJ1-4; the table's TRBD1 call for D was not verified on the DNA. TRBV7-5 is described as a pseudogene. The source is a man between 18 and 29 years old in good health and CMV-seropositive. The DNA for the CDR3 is TGTGCCAGAAGCCCCGGACAGGGTTGGGGCAAAATCGCAACTAATGAAAAACTGTTTTTT. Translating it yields CARSPGQGWGKIATNEKLFF.